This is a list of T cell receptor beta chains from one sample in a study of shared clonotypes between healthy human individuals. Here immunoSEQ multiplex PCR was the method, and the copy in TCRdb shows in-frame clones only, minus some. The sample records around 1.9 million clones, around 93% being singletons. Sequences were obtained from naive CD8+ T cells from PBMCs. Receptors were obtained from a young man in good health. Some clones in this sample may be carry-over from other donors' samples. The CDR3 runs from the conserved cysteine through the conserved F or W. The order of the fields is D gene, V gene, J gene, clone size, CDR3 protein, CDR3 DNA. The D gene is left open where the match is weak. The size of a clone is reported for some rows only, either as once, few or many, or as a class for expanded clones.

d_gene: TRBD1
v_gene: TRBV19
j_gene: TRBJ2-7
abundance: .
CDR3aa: CASSIAGGLSEQYF
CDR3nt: TGTGCCAGTAGTATAGCAGGGGGCCTTAGCGAGCAGTACTTC

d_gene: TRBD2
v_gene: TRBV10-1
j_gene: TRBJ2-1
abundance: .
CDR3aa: CASSEGGLAPNEQFF
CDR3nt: TGCGCCAGCAGTGAAGGAGGACTAGCCCCCAATGAGCAGTTCTTC

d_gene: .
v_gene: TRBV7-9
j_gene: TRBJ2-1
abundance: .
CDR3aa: CASSPGTRGRSSYNEQFF
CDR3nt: TGTGCCAGCAGCCCAGGGACAAGGGGTCGAAGCTCCTACAATGAGCAGTTCTTC

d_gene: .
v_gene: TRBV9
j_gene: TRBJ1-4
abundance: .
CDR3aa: CASSVKKGGTNEKLFF
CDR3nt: TGTGCCAGCAGCGTAAAAAAGGGGGGAACTAATGAAAAACTGTTTTTT

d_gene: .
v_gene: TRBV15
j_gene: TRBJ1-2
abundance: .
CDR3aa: CATSTWTALYGYTF
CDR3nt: TGTGCCACCAGTACTTGGACAGCACTCTATGGCTACACCTTC

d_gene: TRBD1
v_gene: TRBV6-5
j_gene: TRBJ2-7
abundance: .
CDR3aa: CASRQPGTGIYEQYF
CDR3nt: TGTGCCAGCAGACAACCCGGGACAGGGATATACGAGCAGTACTTC

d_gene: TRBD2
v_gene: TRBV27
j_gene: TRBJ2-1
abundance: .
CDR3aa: CASRLSGRAGNEQFF
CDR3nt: TGTGCCAGCAGGCTCAGCGGGAGGGCGGGAAATGAGCAGTTCTTC

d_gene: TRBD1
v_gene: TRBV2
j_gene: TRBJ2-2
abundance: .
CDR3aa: CASSGTGRSTGELFF
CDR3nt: TGTGCCAGCAGTGGGACAGGGCGAAGCACCGGGGAGCTGTTTTTT

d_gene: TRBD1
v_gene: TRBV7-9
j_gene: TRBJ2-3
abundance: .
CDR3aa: CASSPGTALTDTQYF
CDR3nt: TGTGCCAGCAGCCCCGGGACAGCCCTCACAGATACGCAGTATTTT

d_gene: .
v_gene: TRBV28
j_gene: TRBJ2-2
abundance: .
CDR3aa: CASIFSEGTGELFF
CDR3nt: TGTGCCAGCATTTTCTCGGAGGGCACCGGGGAGCTGTTTTTT

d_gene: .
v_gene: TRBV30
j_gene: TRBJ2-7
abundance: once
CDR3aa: CAWSGVSYEQYF
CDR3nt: TGTGCCTGGAGTGGAGTCTCCTACGAGCAGTACTTC

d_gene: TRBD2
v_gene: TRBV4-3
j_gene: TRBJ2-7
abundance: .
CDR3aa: CASSQVGSGNYEQYF
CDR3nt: TGCGCCAGCAGCCAAGTGGGTAGCGGGAACTACGAGCAGTACTTC

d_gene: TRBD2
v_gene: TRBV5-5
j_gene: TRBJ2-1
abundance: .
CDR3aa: CASSLGAGGVPSNEQFF
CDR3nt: TGTGCCAGCAGCTTAGGTGCGGGAGGGGTCCCCTCGAATGAGCAGTTCTTC

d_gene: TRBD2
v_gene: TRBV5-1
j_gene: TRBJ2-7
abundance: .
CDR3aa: CASSPTSGRAYEQYF
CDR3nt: TGCGCCAGCAGCCCCACTAGCGGGAGGGCCTACGAGCAGTACTTC

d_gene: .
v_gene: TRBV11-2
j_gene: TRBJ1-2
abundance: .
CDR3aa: CASSLYGNYGYTF
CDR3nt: TGTGCCAGCAGCTTATATGGAAACTATGGCTACACCTTC

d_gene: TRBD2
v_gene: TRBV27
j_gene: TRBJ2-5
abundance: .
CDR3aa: CASSDDRRGETQYF
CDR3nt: TGTGCCAGCAGTGATGACCGGCGGGGGGAGACCCAGTACTTC

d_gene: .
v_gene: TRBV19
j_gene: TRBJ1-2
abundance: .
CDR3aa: CASSTWPDGYTF
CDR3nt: TGTGCCAGTAGTACCTGGCCGGATGGCTACACCTTC

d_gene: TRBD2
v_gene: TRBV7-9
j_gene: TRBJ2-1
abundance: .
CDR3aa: CASSQTGTSGREYNEQFF
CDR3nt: TGTGCCAGCAGCCAGACCGGGACTAGCGGGAGGGAGTACAATGAGCAGTTCTTC

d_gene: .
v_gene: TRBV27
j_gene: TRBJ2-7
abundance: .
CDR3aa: CASSLSWGREQYF
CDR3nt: TGTGCCAGCAGTTTATCTTGGGGCCGCGAGCAGTACTTC

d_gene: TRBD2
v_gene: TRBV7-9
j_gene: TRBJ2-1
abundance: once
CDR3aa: CASSLRDRAGGWNEQFF
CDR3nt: TGTGCCAGCAGCTTAAGGGATCGAGCGGGAGGGTGGAATGAGCAGTTCTTC

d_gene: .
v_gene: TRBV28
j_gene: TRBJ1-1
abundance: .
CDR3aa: CASSLRAGGGNTEAFF
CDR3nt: TGTGCCAGCAGTTTAAGGGCAGGTGGAGGGAACACTGAAGCTTTCTTT

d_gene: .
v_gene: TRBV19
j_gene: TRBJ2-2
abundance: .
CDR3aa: CASSIVYVAGELFF
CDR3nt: TGTGCCAGTAGTATAGTTTATGTAGCCGGGGAGCTGTTTTTT

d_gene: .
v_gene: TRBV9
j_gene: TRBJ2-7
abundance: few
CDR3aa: CASSVGSGLDEQYF
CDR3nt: TGTGCCAGCAGCGTAGGTTCGGGTTTGGACGAGCAGTACTTC

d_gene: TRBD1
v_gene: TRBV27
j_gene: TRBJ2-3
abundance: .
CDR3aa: CASSEGGAGDTQYF
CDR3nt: TGTGCCAGCAGTGAAGGGGGCGCGGGAGATACGCAGTATTTT

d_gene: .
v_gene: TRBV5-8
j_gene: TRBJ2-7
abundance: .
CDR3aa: CASSLFDISYEQYF
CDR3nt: TGTGCCAGCAGCTTGTTTGACATCTCCTACGAGCAGTACTTC

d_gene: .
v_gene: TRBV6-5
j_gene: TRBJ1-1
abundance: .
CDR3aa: CASSYSEVQNTEAFF
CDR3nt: TGTGCCAGCAGTTACTCGGAGGTTCAGAACACTGAAGCTTTCTTT

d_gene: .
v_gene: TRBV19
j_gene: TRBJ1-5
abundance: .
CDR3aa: CASQVRLVNQPQHF
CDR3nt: TGTGCCAGCCAGGTACGACTGGTCAATCAGCCCCAGCATTTT

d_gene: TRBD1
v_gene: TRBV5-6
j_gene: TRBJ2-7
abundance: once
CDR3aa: CASSLDRVSYEQYF
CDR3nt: TGTGCCAGCAGCTTAGACAGGGTCTCCTACGAGCAGTACTTC

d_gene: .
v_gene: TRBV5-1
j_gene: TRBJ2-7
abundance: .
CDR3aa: CASSSDYPGEQYF
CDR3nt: TGCGCCAGCAGCTCGGACTACCCCGGGGAGCAGTACTTC

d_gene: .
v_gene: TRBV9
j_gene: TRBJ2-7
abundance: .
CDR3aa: CASSVEEGSAYEQYF
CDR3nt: TGTGCCAGCAGCGTAGAGGAGGGATCAGCCTACGAGCAGTACTTC

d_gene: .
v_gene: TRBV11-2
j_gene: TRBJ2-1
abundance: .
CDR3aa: CASSLVSGWEQFF
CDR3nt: TGTGCCAGCAGCTTAGTGTCGGGGTGGGAGCAGTTCTTC

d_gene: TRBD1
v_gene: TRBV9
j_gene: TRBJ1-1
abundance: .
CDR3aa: CASSEQGGAEAFF
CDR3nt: TGTGCCAGCAGCGAACAGGGGGGCGCTGAAGCTTTCTTT

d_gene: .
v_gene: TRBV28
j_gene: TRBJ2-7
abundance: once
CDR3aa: CASSSNDYEQYF
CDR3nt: TGTGCCAGCAGTTCAAATGATTACGAGCAGTACTTC

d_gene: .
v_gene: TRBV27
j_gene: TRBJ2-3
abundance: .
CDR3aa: CASSSFEAPDTQYF
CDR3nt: TGTGCCAGCAGTTCCTTTGAGGCCCCAGATACGCAGTATTTT

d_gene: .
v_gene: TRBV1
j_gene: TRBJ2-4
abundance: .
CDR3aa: CTSTRCTFPKNIQYF
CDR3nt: TGCACCAGCACGCGTTGTACATTCCCCAAAAACATTCAGTACTTC

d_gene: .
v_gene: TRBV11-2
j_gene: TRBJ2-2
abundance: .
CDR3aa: CASSPLQRSGGELFF
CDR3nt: TGTGCCAGCAGCCCCCTACAGCGGTCGGGCGGGGAGCTGTTTTTT

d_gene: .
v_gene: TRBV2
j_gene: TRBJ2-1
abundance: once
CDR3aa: CASSSRGGPYNEQFF
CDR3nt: TGTGCCAGCAGTTCGCGGGGAGGCCCCTACAATGAGCAGTTCTTC

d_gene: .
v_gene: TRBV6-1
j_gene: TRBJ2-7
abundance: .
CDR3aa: CASSEEFRYYEQYF
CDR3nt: TGTGCCAGCAGTGAAGAATTCCGGTACTACGAGCAGTACTTC

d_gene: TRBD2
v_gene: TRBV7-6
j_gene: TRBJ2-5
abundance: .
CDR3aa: CASSLVYPQTGGETQYF
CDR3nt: TGTGCCAGCAGCTTAGTTTACCCGCAAACGGGAGGAGAGACCCAGTACTTC

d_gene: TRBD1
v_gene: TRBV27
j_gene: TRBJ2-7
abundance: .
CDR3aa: CASSSPGTGIYEQYF
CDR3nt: TGTGCCAGCAGCTCTCCCGGGACAGGGATCTACGAGCAGTACTTC

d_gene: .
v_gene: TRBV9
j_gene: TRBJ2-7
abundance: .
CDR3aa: CASSVRLETEQYF
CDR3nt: TGTGCCAGCAGCGTACGACTAGAAACCGAGCAGTACTTC